This TCR beta chain comes out of a study of shared clonotypes between healthy human individuals. General observations from the study: Clonotypes which were not shared had lower generation probabilities than clonotypes that all four donors shared.

CDR1 MDHEN and CDR2 SYDVKM come from the germline V gene. The CDR3 extends over 12 amino acids. The trim removed 7 bases at V and 9 bases at J, leaving 3 bases unmatched. This table comes from immunoSEQ multiplex PCR, and its TCRdb copy is limited to in-frame clones, with some not included. The repertoire includes some 630,000 clones, 72% of them detected once, and approximately 2% sits in the top ten. With respect to this clone: What it binds is not known.

Specimen: memory CD4+ T cells sorted from blood. Documented subset: CD45RA-negative fraction. This sequence joins TRBV28 and TRBJ2-1; 10 bases match TRBD2. This receptor was identified in a woman in her twenties or thirties in good health. CDR3 DNA: TGTGCCAGCATAAGCGGGAGGGCTGAGCAGTTCTTC. This codes for CASISGRAEQFF.